This T cell receptor (beta chain) was captured by sequencing in a study of graft-versus-host responses after intestinal transplantation. Study background: Anti-thymocyte globulin was used for induction in all recipients, who then took tacrolimus and steroids for 3 to 4 years.

The CDR3 has 17 residues. The V gene's germline CDR1 is MNHEY and CDR2 SMNVEV (reference sequence). V lost 5 bases and J lost 2, with 18 bases in between. Only in-frame clones appear in the TCRdb table, and some are missing; sequencing was by immunoSEQ multiplex PCR. The sample lists roughly 56,000 clones, around nine tenths occurring once. The specimen comprised PBMCs, sampled about 4 months after intestinal transplantation. The sequence was obtained from a human patient who received an intestinal transplant, so some T cells may come from the graft donor. This rearrangement joins TRBV27 to TRBJ2-2, with D possibly being TRBD1 (5 bases). CDR3 amino acids: CASSRLRAGPNTGELFF. CDR3 sequence (DNA): TGTGCCAGCAGTCGTCTCAGGGCAGGTCCCAACACCGGGGAGCTGTTTTTT.